This TCR beta chain originates from a study of human T cells and chemical hapten exposure. Time point described: healthy volunteer bleed at 2 weeks. RNA extraction used unfractionated whole blood as the source of total RNA. TCRdb reprocessed the RACE reads with MiXCR, giving one entry per CDR3 protein. The data contain roughly 100,000 distinct CDR3 sequences, approximately 9% of them singletons. Germline CDR1 is DFQATT and CDR2 is SNEGSKA (reference sequence). The V and J ends lost 3 bases and 12 bases, in that order; junction bases with no gene match: 25. The CDR3 is 18 residues long. This clonotype was found once.

Sequencing was done on a sample of whole blood. The genes are TRBV20-1 and TRBJ2-1, with 8 bases that match TRBD2. The TCR was taken from a female donor in good health. Some clones in this sample may be carry-over from other donors' samples. For the CDR3, the DNA is TGCAGTGCTAGGAGTTACCGGGCGGGAGGCATGATTCTCGATGGGCAGTTCTTC. Translation gives CSARSYRAGGMILDGQFF.